This TCR beta chain was retrieved from a study of T cell changes during pregnancy in multiple sclerosis. Profiling relied on immunoSEQ multiplex PCR, and the TCRdb table lists in-frame clones only, not all of them. Among approximately 90,000 clones listed, about 94% were seen once. Trimming shortened V by 3 bases and J by 1 base, and 10 bases separated the two germline ends. Germline V lookup: CDR1 MNHEY, CDR2 SMNVEV (reference sequence). CDR3 length equals 14 residues. The genes are TRBV27 and TRBJ2-7, with a weak D call TRBD2 (6 bases). The receptor comes from a female donor with multiple sclerosis, enrolled in a pregnancy study. The source material was peripheral blood, sampled in the third trimester of pregnancy. The CDR3 here is CASSFLEGSYEQYF. In DNA form, the CDR3 reads TGTGCCAGCAGTTTTCTGGAGGGATCCTACGAGCAGTACTTC.